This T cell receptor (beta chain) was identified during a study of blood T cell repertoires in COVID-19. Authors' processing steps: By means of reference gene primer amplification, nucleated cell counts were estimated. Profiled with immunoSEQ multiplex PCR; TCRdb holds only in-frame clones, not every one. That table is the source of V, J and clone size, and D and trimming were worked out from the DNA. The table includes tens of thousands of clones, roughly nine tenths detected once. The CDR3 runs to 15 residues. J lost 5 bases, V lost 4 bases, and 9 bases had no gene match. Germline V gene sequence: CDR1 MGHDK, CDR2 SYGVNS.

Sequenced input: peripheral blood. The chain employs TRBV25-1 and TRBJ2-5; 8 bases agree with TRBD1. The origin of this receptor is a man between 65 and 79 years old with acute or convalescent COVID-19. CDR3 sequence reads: CASSASRGRGETQYF. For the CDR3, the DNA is TGTGCCAGCAGTGCATCCAGGGGGCGAGGGGAGACCCAGTACTTC.